This TCR beta chain was identified in a study of T cells in Graves' hyperthyroidism and ophthalmopathy. Findings and caveats of the study: Among thyroid clonotypes expanded above 0.001, most also appeared in blood.

Regions amplified from RNA transcripts were the TCR beta CDR3 regions. The HTBI primer set drove a first-round RT-PCR of the TCR CDR3. TCRdb fed the multiplex PCR reads into MiXCR, producing one record per CDR3 protein. This table holds around 350,000 distinct CDR3 sequences, approximately 15% found once. The germline gives CDR1 SQVTM, CDR2 ANQGSEA. With 2 bases clipped from V and 1 base from J, the junction kept 12 bases outside the gene matches. The CDR3 covers 20 residues. First hyperthyroidism diagnosis is when the blood sample was obtained, before any ophthalmopathy symptoms. In this sample, this clonotype turned up many times. Its antigen is not identified.

This sequence originates from a woman aged 18-29 years with Graves' hyperthyroidism that later progressed to Graves' ophthalmopathy. The specimen sequenced was blood. The chain recombines TRBV29-1 with TRBJ2-3; 16 bases align to TRBD2. The CDR3 here is CSVESRRGLAGGPGTDTQYF. DNA of the CDR3: TGCAGCGTTGAATCTCGACGGGGACTAGCGGGAGGGCCCGGCACAGATACGCAGTATTTT.